A single sample is the source of the 14 T cell receptor beta chains below, sequenced in a study of T cell repertoires in cytomegalovirus infection. One entry per CDR3 protein results from TCRdb running MiXCR on the reads. The sample shows around 140,000 distinct CDR3 sequences, about 6.5% of them seen only once. The source material was PBMCs. The receptors here all came from a human donor in good health (CMV status not recorded). Some clones in this sample may be carry-over from other donors' samples.

In its sample, this clonotype was seen many times. The gene calls are TRBV7-8 and TRBJ1-2; 7 nucleotides agree with TRBD1. V shed 1 base and J 3 bases; nucleotides not matched to a gene: 5. The CDR3 loop spans 15 amino acids. Germline-derived CDR1 and CDR2 are SGHVS and FQNEAQ. The CDR3, as DNA: TGTGCCAGCAGCTTAGTCGGCAGGGGGGACTATGGCTACACCTTC. Translating it yields CASSLVGRGDYGYTF.

This clonotype was observed many times. The chain couples TRBV12-3 or TRBV12-4 to TRBJ1-5; D not certain. V was trimmed by 5 bases and J by 6 bases, leaving 11 bases between them. The CDR3 contains 13 residues. As DNA, the CDR3 is TGTGCCAGCAGTCTATCATACGCTCAGCCCCAGCATTTT. This encodes CASSLSYAQPQHF.

This clonotype was seen more than once but under ten times. The chain joins TRBV20-1 to TRBJ2-3, with 9 bases that match TRBD2. From germline, CDR1 is DFQATT and CDR2 SNEGSKA (reference sequence). The CDR3 has 14 amino acids. With V trimmed by 5 bases and J by 5 bases, 8 bases remained unmatched. CDR3 DNA: TGCAGTGCTGGTAGCGGGAGTGGGGAAGATACGCAGTATTTT. Protein: CSAGSGSGEDTQYF.

The chain carries TRBV5-1 and TRBJ2-7, with a weak D call TRBD2 (5 bases). This CDR3 has 14 residues. Germline CDR1 and CDR2: SGHRS and YFSETQ. V lost 3 bases and J 4 bases, leaving 14 bases between the germline ends. In nucleotides, the CDR3 is TGCGCCAGCAGCTCCACCCCTAGCAATTACGAGCAGTACTTC. Its translation: CASSSTPSNYEQYF.

The table lists this clonotype with a few counts. V gene TRBV20-1 combines with J gene TRBJ1-5, with D possibly TRBD1 on 5 matching bases. V was shortened by 0 bases and J by 6 bases, with 12 bases between the two germline ends. From germline, CDR1 is DFQATT and CDR2 SNEGSKA (reference sequence). This CDR3 is built from 14 residues. DNA of the CDR3: TGCAGTGCTAGAGACGACAGAGTAGGTCAGCCCCAGCATTTT. Amino acids: CSARDDRVGQPQHF.

This clonotype was recorded many times. The genes are TRBV24-1 and TRBJ2-1; 8 bases map to TRBD1. Germline V gene sequence: CDR1 KGHDR, CDR2 SFDVKD. The CDR3 length is 16 residues. V gave up 4 bases and J gave up 0 bases; unmatched junction bases: 4. Written as DNA, the CDR3 is TGTGCCACCAGTGACTCCGGGACAGGCTCCTACAATGAGCAGTTCTTC. Translation gives CATSDSGTGSYNEQFF.

This clonotype showed up many times. The chain joins TRBV28 to TRBJ1-1; TRBD1 matches 9 bases. The germline CDR1 and CDR2 sequences are MDHEN and SYDVKM. CDR3 length: 13 amino acids. The CDR3 is CGHTGGGYTEAFF. CDR3 sequence (DNA): TGTGGACACACAGGGGGCGGGTACACTGAAGCTTTCTTT.

This clonotype was recorded a few times. The chain uses TRBV7-3 and TRBJ2-1; 7 nucleotides match TRBD2. The V segment lost 0 bases and the J segment 6 bases; nucleotides outside the gene matches: 26. Germline V gene lookup returns CDR1 SGHTA and CDR2 FQGTGA. The length of the CDR3 is 22 residues. CDR3 coding DNA: TGTGCCAGCAGCTTAACCCGAGAAGGAGGGACTATAAGTCGGATAGGTACCAATGAGCAGTTCTTC. Protein sequence: CASSLTREGGTISRIGTNEQFF.

In this sample, this clonotype turned up many times. The chain uses TRBV7-2 and TRBJ1-1; D might be TRBD1 (5 bases). The ends were cut back, 3 bases at V and 5 bases at J, with 10 bases in the middle. The CDR3 is made up of 13 amino acids. CDR1 SGHTA and CDR2 FQGNSA come from the germline V gene. The CDR3 DNA follows: TGTGCCAGCAGCTTCGACAGAGTAACTGAAGCTTTCTTT. Its protein product is CASSFDRVTEAFF.

The table lists this clonotype with a few counts. The chain employs TRBV5-5 and TRBJ2-7; a possible D gene is TRBD1 (6 bases). CDR1 SGHKS and CDR2 YYEKEE come from the germline V gene (reference sequence). This CDR3 has 15 amino acids. The ends were cut back, 0 bases at V and 0 bases at J, with 10 bases in the middle. The CDR3 region has the DNA TGTGCCAGCAGCTTGGGGGACACCATCTCCTACGAGCAGTACTTC. Its protein product is CASSLGDTISYEQYF.

Ten or more counts support this clonotype. This chain connects TRBV11-2 to TRBJ2-3; tentatively, D is TRBD1 (5 bases). Trimming removed 5 bases at V and 0 bases at J, with 18 bases between. Germline V CDR1 and CDR2: SGHAT, FQNNGV. The CDR3 runs 17 residues. CDR3: CASSPGRVAGSTDTQYF. CDR3 DNA sequence: TGTGCCAGCAGCCCTGGCCGCGTGGCAGGGAGCACAGATACGCAGTATTTT.

This clonotype was observed a few times. The rearrangement links TRBV2 to TRBJ1-5; D uncertain. Trimming cost V 1 base and J 5 bases, with 6 bases left between them. In germline, CDR1 is SNHLY, CDR2 FYNNEI. There are 13 residues in the CDR3. DNA for the CDR3: TGTGCCAGCAGTGAAGATGTAGATCAGCCCCAGCATTTT. It is translated as CASSEDVDQPQHF.

The chain links TRBV19 to TRBJ2-5, with D unclear. Germline-derived CDR1 and CDR2 are LNHDA and SQIVND (reference sequence). This CDR3 contains 16 residues. V was shortened by 5 bases and J by 2 bases, with 18 bases between the two germline ends. The CDR3 protein is CASSLTWRGRQETQYF. In DNA, the CDR3 is TGTGCCAGTAGTCTAACGTGGCGAGGACGTCAAGAGACCCAGTACTTC.

In its sample, this clonotype was seen many times. The chain uses TRBV5-6 and TRBJ2-7; no clear D. Germline CDR1 reads SGHDT; CDR2 reads YYEEEE. This CDR3 comprises 12 residues. V lost 0 bases to trimming and J lost 0 bases, with 1 base between them. The DNA for the CDR3 is TGTGCCAGCAGCTTGGCCTCCTACGAGCAGTACTTC. This encodes CASSLASYEQYF.